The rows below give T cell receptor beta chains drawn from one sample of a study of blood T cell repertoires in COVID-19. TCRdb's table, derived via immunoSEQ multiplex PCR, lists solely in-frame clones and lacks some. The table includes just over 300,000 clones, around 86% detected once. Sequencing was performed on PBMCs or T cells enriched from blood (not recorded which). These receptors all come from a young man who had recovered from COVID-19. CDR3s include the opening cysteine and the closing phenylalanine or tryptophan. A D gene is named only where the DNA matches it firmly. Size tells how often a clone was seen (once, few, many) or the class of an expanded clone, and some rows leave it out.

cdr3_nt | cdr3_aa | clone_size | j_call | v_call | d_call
TGTGCCAGCAGCACTCGACAAAGTAGGACTGAAGCTTTCTTT | CASSTRQSRTEAFF | once | TRBJ1-1 | TRBV7-2 | .
TGTGCCTGGGACCCGACGGGACTCTTACCCGGGAGTTCACCCCTCCACTTT | CAWDPTGLLPGSSPLHF | . | TRBJ1-6 | TRBV30 | .
. | CASSKWGEGNTEAFF | . | TRBJ1-1 | TRBV21-1 | .
TGCAGCGTTGATGGACAGGGCGTGTGGAACTATGGCTACACCTTC | CSVDGQGVWNYGYTF | . | TRBJ1-2 | TRBV29-1 | TRBD1
TGTGCCAGCTCACCATTTAGAGTACCGGCGACAGGGGAGCAGAAACTGTTTTTT | CASSPFRVPATGEQKLFF | . | TRBJ1-4 | TRBV18 | TRBD1
TGTGCCAGCAGTTCCCAGTCCACCGGGGAGCTGTTTTTT | CASSSQSTGELFF | . | TRBJ2-2 | TRBV12-3/TRBV12-4 | .
TGTGCCAGTAGCCCACCGACAGGGTTGGGGCAGCCCCAGCATTTT | CASSPPTGLGQPQHF | . | TRBJ1-5 | TRBV19 | TRBD1
TGCGCCAGCAGCAAGGACAGGGGACACGAGCAGTACTTC | CASSKDRGHEQYF | . | TRBJ2-7 | TRBV5-1 | TRBD1
TGTGCCAGCAGCTTAGGCGGGTTACGGGGTAACACCCCCTACGAGCAGTACTTC | CASSLGGLRGNTPYEQYF | . | TRBJ2-7 | TRBV11-3 | .
TGTGCCAGCACCTTTTCAGCGGACGAGCTGTTTTTT | CASTFSADELFF | . | TRBJ2-2 | TRBV7-9 | .
TGTGCCAGCAGCCCCCCCGGGTACGAGCAGTACTTC | CASSPPGYEQYF | . | TRBJ2-7 | TRBV7-2 | .
TGTGCCAGCTCAGTATCAGGACAGGGGCGGGAGCAGTTCTTC | CASSVSGQGREQFF | . | TRBJ2-1 | TRBV18 | TRBD1
TGTGCCAGTACCGCCGACAGGGATCCCTACAATGAGCAGTTCTTC | CASTADRDPYNEQFF | . | TRBJ2-1 | TRBV19 | TRBD1
TGTGCCAGCAGTCGGACTGAAACAGATACGCAGTATTTT | CASSRTETDTQYF | . | TRBJ2-3 | TRBV27 | .
TGTGCCAGCAGCAAAGGGACAGGGGTAGGGGAATCCTTTGTCTTC | CASSKGTGVGESFVF | . | TRBJ2-7 | TRBV11-2 | TRBD1
TGTGCCAGCAGTTACTCGCCTATTCCGAACACCGGGGAGCTGTTTTTT | CASSYSPIPNTGELFF | once | TRBJ2-2 | TRBV6-5 | .
TGTGCCAGCAGCTTGGCTGGACAGAAAAGGGGCAACTATGGCTACACCTTC | CASSLAGQKRGNYGYTF | . | TRBJ1-2 | TRBV5-6 | .
TGTGCCAGCAGTAAAACAGGTTACACTGAAGCTTTCTTT | CASSKTGYTEAFF | . | TRBJ1-1 | TRBV6-6 | .
TGTGCCAGCAGGAAGAGCCTCTCGGTAGATACGCAGTATTTT | CASRKSLSVDTQYF | . | TRBJ2-3 | TRBV27 | .
TGTGCCAGCAACCGTGGACAGCTCTCCTACGAGCAGTACTTC | CASNRGQLSYEQYF | . | TRBJ2-7 | TRBV6-6 | .
TGTGCCAGCAGCAAAGTTGGGGCCACCCGGGGGGGTCAGCCCCAGCATTTT | CASSKVGATRGGQPQHF | . | TRBJ1-5 | TRBV21-1 | .
TGTGCCAGCAGCATATTACAGGGGCTTGAGGGCTACACCTTC | CASSILQGLEGYTF | . | TRBJ1-2 | TRBV11-3 | TRBD1
TGTGCCATCAGTGAGTCCGGGACAGGGGCCCTAGCGGGCCCAGATACGCAGTATTTT | CAISESGTGALAGPDTQYF | . | TRBJ2-3 | TRBV10-3 | TRBD1
TGTGCCAGCAGTTCCCGACAGGGGAGGTACACTGAAGCTTTCTTT | CASSSRQGRYTEAFF | . | TRBJ1-1 | TRBV6-5 | TRBD1
TGTGCCAGCAGTTTATCCGGCGGCAATGAGCAGTTCTTC | CASSLSGGNEQFF | . | TRBJ2-1 | TRBV27 | .
TGTGCCAGCAGCTTTGGGACTTCGGAGCAGTACTTC | CASSFGTSEQYF | . | TRBJ2-7 | TRBV7-2 | .
TGCGCCAGCAGCTTGGATCCAGGGATCTATAATTCACCCCTCCACTTT | CASSLDPGIYNSPLHF | . | TRBJ1-6 | TRBV5-1 | .
TGCGCCAGCAGCTTGGGGACTATCTCTAGCACAGATACGCAGTATTTT | CASSLGTISSTDTQYF | . | TRBJ2-3 | TRBV5-1 | .
TGTGCCAGCAGCGTAGGTGGAGGTTTGGCTAGCGGCCTCGTGACCCAGTACTTC | CASSVGGGLASGLVTQYF | . | TRBJ2-5 | TRBV9 | TRBD2
TGTGCCACCAGTGATTCTGCAGGGCCCTTCTATGGCTACACCTTC | CATSDSAGPFYGYTF | . | TRBJ1-2 | TRBV24-1 | .
TGTGCCAGCTCACCACCGAAGGGACAGAGGTACACTGAAGCTTTCTTT | CASSPPKGQRYTEAFF | . | TRBJ1-1 | TRBV18 | TRBD1
TGCGCCAGCAGTGGTTACAGAGACGTCGAAAAACTGTTTTTT | CASSGYRDVEKLFF | . | TRBJ1-4 | TRBV10-1 | .
TGTGCCACCAGACCTCAGGGAAATCAGCCCCAGCATTTT | CATRPQGNQPQHF | . | TRBJ1-5 | TRBV10-3 | .
TGTGCCAGCAGCCCCCAAGGGGGATCCACAGATACGCAGTATTTT | CASSPQGGSTDTQYF | . | TRBJ2-3 | TRBV11-1 | .
TGTGCCAGCAGCCGAAGTACAGGGTGGGGCTATGGCTACACCTTC | CASSRSTGWGYGYTF | . | TRBJ1-2 | TRBV5-6 | .
TGTGCCAGCTCACAGGGACACAATCAGCCCCAGCATTTT | CASSQGHNQPQHF | few | TRBJ1-5 | TRBV18 | .
TGCGCCAGCAGCCAAGAGCAGGGATCGGGAAACACCATATATTTT | CASSQEQGSGNTIYF | . | TRBJ1-3 | TRBV4-1 | .
TGTGCCAGCAGCCCCGGGAGGGGGGCTTATACGCAGTATTTT | CASSPGRGAYTQYF | once | TRBJ2-3 | TRBV3-1/TRBV3-2 | TRBD2
TGCGCCAGCAGCCAAGGAACCGGGACAGGGGGACGTAAAGAGACCCAGTACTTC | CASSQGTGTGGRKETQYF | . | TRBJ2-5 | TRBV4-1 | TRBD1
TGTGCCAGCAGTTACTCAGTGGCAGTGAACTATGGCTACACCTTC | CASSYSVAVNYGYTF | . | TRBJ1-2 | TRBV6-2/TRBV6-3 | .
TGTGCCAGCAGTTTATTGGGCCCCCCGGCTTCACCCCTCCACTTT | CASSLLGPPASPLHF | . | TRBJ1-6 | TRBV28 | .
TGTGCCAGCAGTTTAAGGGCTAGCGGGGCCATAAACACCGGGGAGCTGTTTTTT | CASSLRASGAINTGELFF | . | TRBJ2-2 | TRBV27 | TRBD2
TGCAGTGCGAGATCTAGGCTGGAGCAGTACTTC | CSARSRLEQYF | . | TRBJ2-7 | TRBV20-1 | .
TGTGCCATCAGTGGATGGCAGGGGGCGGACAATGAGCAGTTCTTC | CAISGWQGADNEQFF | . | TRBJ2-1 | TRBV10-3 | TRBD1
TGCGCCAGCAGCCCGACAGCCTGGGGCTCCTACGAGCAGTACTTC | CASSPTAWGSYEQYF | . | TRBJ2-7 | TRBV5-1 | .
TGTGCCAGCAGCACAATTGGACAGGCCACCTACGAGCAGTACTTC | CASSTIGQATYEQYF | . | TRBJ2-7 | TRBV28 | TRBD1
TGCGCCAGCAGCCAGTCACAGATCCCGTCCACCGGGGAGCTGTTTTTT | CASSQSQIPSTGELFF | few | TRBJ2-2 | TRBV4-1 | .
TGCGCCAGCAGAATAGGGGTCATGAACACTGAAGCTTTCTTT | CASRIGVMNTEAFF | once | TRBJ1-1 | TRBV5-1 | .
TGCAGTGCTAGGGGCCTCCCGACCCAGTACTTC | CSARGLPTQYF | . | TRBJ2-5 | TRBV20-1 | .
TGTGCCAGCAGCCCTCGGACTAGCGGGGGGGATGAGCAGTTCTTC | CASSPRTSGGDEQFF | . | TRBJ2-1 | TRBV9 | TRBD2
TGCGCCAGCAGCACCCTAGCGGGGGGGGTAGGGGAGCAGTTCTTC | CASSTLAGGVGEQFF | . | TRBJ2-1 | TRBV5-1 | TRBD2
TGTGCCAGCAGTGCCCGTCGGGACAGGGAGACCTACGAGCAGTACTTC | CASSARRDRETYEQYF | . | TRBJ2-7 | TRBV2 | TRBD1
TGTGCCAGCAGAACAGAACTCTATGGCTACACCTTC | CASRTELYGYTF | . | TRBJ1-2 | TRBV2 | .
TGCGCCAGCAGCGCGGGGGTTGGCAATCAGCCCCAGCATTTT | CASSAGVGNQPQHF | . | TRBJ1-5 | TRBV5-1 | .
TGTGCCAGCAGTTTGGCTTCGGGACAGGTCGGCTCCTACGAGCAGTACTTC | CASSLASGQVGSYEQYF | . | TRBJ2-7 | TRBV28 | TRBD1
TGTGCCAGCAGCTTAGTACTTAGCGGGGCCCTCGGTGAGCAGTTCTTC | CASSLVLSGALGEQFF | few | TRBJ2-1 | TRBV7-8 | TRBD2
TGTGCCAGCTCAACGACCCAGACGGGGTTTTACGAGCAGTACTTC | CASSTTQTGFYEQYF | . | TRBJ2-7 | TRBV18 | .
TGTGCCAGCAGCGGAACAGGGTTTTCAGAGACCCAGTACTTC | CASSGTGFSETQYF | . | TRBJ2-5 | TRBV7-9 | .
TGCAGCGTTGCAGGGATAAACACTGAAGCTTTCTTT | CSVAGINTEAFF | . | TRBJ1-1 | TRBV29-1 | .